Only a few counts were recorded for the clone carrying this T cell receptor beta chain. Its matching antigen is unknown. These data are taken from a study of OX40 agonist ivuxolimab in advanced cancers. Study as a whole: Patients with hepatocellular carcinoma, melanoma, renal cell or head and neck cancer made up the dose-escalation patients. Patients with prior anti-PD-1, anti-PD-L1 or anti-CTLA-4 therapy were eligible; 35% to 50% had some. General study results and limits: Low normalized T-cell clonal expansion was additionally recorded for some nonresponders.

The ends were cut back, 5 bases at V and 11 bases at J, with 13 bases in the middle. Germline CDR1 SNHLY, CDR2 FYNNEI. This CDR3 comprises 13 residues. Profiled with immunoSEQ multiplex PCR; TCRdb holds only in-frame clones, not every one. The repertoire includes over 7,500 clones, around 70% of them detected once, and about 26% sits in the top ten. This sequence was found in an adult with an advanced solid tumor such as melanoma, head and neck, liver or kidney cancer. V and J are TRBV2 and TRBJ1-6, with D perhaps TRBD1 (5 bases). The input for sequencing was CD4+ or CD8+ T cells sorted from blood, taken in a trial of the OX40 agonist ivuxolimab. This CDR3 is CASSLGTQPPLHF. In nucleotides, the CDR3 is TGTGCCAGCAGTCTGGGGACCCAACCACCCCTCCACTTT.